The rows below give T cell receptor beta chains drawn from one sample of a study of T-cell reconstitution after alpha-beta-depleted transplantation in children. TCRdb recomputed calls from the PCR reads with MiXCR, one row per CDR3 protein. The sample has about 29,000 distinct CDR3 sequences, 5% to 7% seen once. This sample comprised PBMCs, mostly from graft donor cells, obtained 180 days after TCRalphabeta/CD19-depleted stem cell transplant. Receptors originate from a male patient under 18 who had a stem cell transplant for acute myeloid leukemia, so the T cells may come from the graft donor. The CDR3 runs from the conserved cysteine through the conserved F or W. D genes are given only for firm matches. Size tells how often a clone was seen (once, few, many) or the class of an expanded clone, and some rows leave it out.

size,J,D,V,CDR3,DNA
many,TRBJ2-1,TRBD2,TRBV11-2,CASSLGLAGGYSYNEQFF,TGTGCCAGCAGCTTAGGCCTAGCGGGAGGATATTCCTACAATGAGCAGTTCTTC
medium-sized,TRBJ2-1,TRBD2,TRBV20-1,CSAIETSGRDSEQFF,TGCAGTGCTATCGAGACTAGCGGGAGGGATAGTGAGCAGTTCTTC
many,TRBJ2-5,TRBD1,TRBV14,CASSQDPSRDRGGGETQYF,TGTGCCAGCAGCCAAGATCCTAGCCGGGACAGGGGAGGCGGAGAGACCCAGTACTTC
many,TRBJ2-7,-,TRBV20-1,CSAIRDIVYEQYF,TGCAGTGCGATACGGGACATAGTCTACGAGCAGTACTTC
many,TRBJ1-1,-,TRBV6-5,CASAPQGGWTEAFF,TGTGCCAGCGCTCCCCAGGGCGGGTGGACTGAAGCTTTCTTT
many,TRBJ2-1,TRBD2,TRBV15,CATSRLGNLGLPHHNEQFF,TGTGCCACCAGCAGATTGGGGAACCTGGGACTACCTCATCACAATGAGCAGTTCTTC
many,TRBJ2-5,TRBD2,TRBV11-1,CASSLSGRETQYF,TGTGCCAGCAGCTTGAGCGGGAGAGAGACCCAGTACTTC
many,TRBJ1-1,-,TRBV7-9,CASSRVSAGTEAFF,TGTGCCAGCTCGAGGGTCTCGGCGGGCACTGAAGCTTTCTTT
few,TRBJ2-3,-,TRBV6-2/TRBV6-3,CASHRRGPGPTDTQYF,TGTGCCAGCCATAGGCGGGGGCCGGGTCCCACAGATACGCAGTATTTT
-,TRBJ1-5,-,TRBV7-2,CASSQERLNQPQHF,TGTGCCAGCAGCCAGGAGCGTTTAAACCAGCCCCAGCATTTT
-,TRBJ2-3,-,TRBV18,CASSPPEPVGVLDTQYF,TGTGCCAGCTCACCACCGGAGCCCGTGGGGGTTTTGGATACGCAGTATTTT
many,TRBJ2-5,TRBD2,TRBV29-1,CSVVEGTKRAQYF,TGCAGCGTTGTCGAGGGGACTAAGCGGGCCCAGTACTTC
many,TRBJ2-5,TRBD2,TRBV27,CASSPWRGGIQETQYF,TGTGCCAGCAGCCCCTGGCGCGGGGGGATCCAAGAGACCCAGTACTTC
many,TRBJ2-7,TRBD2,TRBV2,CASGYSSGGEQYF,TGTGCCAGCGGGTATTCTAGCGGTGGGGAGCAGTACTTC
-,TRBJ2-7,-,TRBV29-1,CSYLRGPYEQYF,TGCAGCTACCTCCGGGGGCCCTACGAGCAGTACTTC
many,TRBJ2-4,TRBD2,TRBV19,CASQGRDKNIQYF,TGTGCCAGTCAAGGGAGGGACAAAAACATTCAGTACTTC
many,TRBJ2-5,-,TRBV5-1,CASSLAAGQETQYF,TGCGCCAGCAGCTTGGCGGCAGGGCAAGAGACCCAGTACTTC
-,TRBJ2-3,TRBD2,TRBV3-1,CASTLRTSGTTSTDTQYF,TGTGCCTCCACCCTTCGGACTAGCGGGACAACTAGCACAGATACGCAGTATTTT
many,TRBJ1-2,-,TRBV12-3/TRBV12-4,CASSLVRDQGYTF,TGTGCCAGCAGTTTAGTACGGGATCAGGGCTACACCTTC
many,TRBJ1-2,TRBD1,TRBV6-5,CASSAGTGSKGYTF,TGTGCCAGCAGCGCCGGGACAGGGAGTAAGGGCTACACCTTC
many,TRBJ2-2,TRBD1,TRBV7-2,CASSRDRAGNTGELFF,TGTGCCAGCAGCCGGGACAGGGCGGGTAACACCGGGGAGCTGTTTTTT
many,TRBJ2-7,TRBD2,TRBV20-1,CSAGASGVPFGEQYF,TGCAGTGCAGGGGCCAGCGGGGTCCCTTTCGGCGAGCAGTACTTC
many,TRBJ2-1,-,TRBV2,CASRPPGPRLNEQFF,TGTGCCAGCAGGCCCCCGGGACCGCGATTAAATGAGCAGTTCTTC
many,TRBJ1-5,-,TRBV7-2,CASSLEGTFDQPQHF,TGTGCCAGCAGCTTAGAAGGGACATTTGATCAGCCCCAGCATTTT
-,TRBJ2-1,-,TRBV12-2,CASRSSHPGLNLPHEQFF,TGTGCAAGTCGCTCGTCCCACCCGGGACTCAATCTGCCCCATGAGCAGTTCTTC